One sample yielded the 10 T cell receptor beta chains listed below, sequenced in a study of beta chain features in type 1 diabetes. The sequenced template was cDNA made from the entire isolated RNA. The protocol was immunoSEQ multiplex PCR, while the TCRdb copy is restricted to in-frame clones and leaves out a portion. Altogether approximately 300,000 clones are present, 11% being singletons, with the ten largest covering just over 0.015%. Material for sequencing was naive CD4+ T cells from blood. These receptors were obtained from a woman aged 30 to 39 in good health.

In its sample, this clone was seen a few times. The gene calls are TRBV7-3 and TRBJ2-5; D unresolved. Looked up from germline, CDR1 is SGHTA and CDR2 is FQGTGA. The CDR3 sequence is 15 residues long. The V and J ends lost 1 base and 5 bases respectively, with 14 bases between them. In DNA, the CDR3 is TGTGCCAGCAGCTTAAATCCCTCCAACTTCGAGACCCAGTACTTC. Its translation: CASSLNPSNFETQYF.

Regarding this clone: Other DNA sequences in the same sample also yield this CDR3. The gene calls are TRBV20-1 and TRBJ2-5; D may be TRBD2 (5 bases). This CDR3 region has 11 residues. CDR1 is DFQATT and CDR2 is SNEGSKA in the germline V gene (reference sequence). Trimming cost V 6 bases and J 5 bases, with 10 bases left between them. The CDR3 protein is CSAPAGETQYF. The CDR3 nucleotides read TGCAGTGCCCCGGCGGGCGAGACCCAGTACTTC.

This clone was seen a handful of times. The chain recombines TRBV18 with TRBJ1-2, with 9 nucleotides matching TRBD1. V shed 2 bases and J 3 bases; nucleotides not matched to a gene: 7. The CDR3 is 16 residues long. Germline-derived CDR1 and CDR2 are KGHSH and LQKENI. CDR3: CASSPFTGGADYGYTF. Here the CDR3 DNA reads TGTGCCAGCTCACCATTCACAGGGGGCGCTGACTATGGCTACACCTTC. Full variable domain (outside the CDR3, taken from reference TRBV18 and TRBJ1-2): NAGVMQNPRHLVRRRGQEARLRCSPMKGHSHVYWYRQLPEEGLKFMVYLQKENIIDESGMPKERFSAEFPKEGPSILRIQQVVRGDSAAYFCASSPFTGGADYGYTFGSGTRLTVV.

This clone was picked up a small number of times. The rearrangement links TRBV2 to TRBJ2-5; 10 positions agree with TRBD2. The junction had 6 bases not matched to a gene; V was cut back by 6 bases and J by 5 bases. Germline CDR1 and CDR2: SNHLY and FYNNEI. This CDR3 region has 14 residues. The CDR3, as DNA: TGTGCCAGCAGCACCGGGACTAGCGTGGAGACCCAGTACTTC. This codes for CASSTGTSVETQYF.

This clone was observed a handful of times. The chain joins TRBV9 to TRBJ1-1, with 9 bases lining up with TRBD1. From germline, CDR1 is SGDLS and CDR2 YYNGEE. J was trimmed by 5 bases and V by 4 bases; bases with no gene match: 6. The CDR3 spans 14 residues. CDR3 in amino acids: CASSPGQGWTEAFF. The CDR3 bases are TGTGCCAGCAGCCCCGGACAGGGGTGGACTGAAGCTTTCTTT.

The gene calls are TRBV30 and TRBJ2-7, with TRBD2 matching 7 bases. Per the germline V gene, CDR1 is GTSNPN and CDR2 is SVGIG (reference sequence). The V gene end was trimmed by 0 bases and the J gene end by 2 bases; junction bases not matched to a gene: 4. This CDR3 has 14 residues. The DNA for the CDR3 is TGTGCCTGGAGTGTCGGCGGGAGCACCTACGAGCAGTACTTC. Protein: CAWSVGGSTYEQYF. Filled out from reference TRBV30 and TRBJ2-7, the complete variable domain reads SQTIHQWPATLVQPVGSPLSLECTVEGTSNPNLYWYRQAAGRGLQLLFYSVGIGQISSEVPQNLSASRPQDRQFILSSKKLLLSDSGFYLCAWSVGGSTYEQYFGPGTRLTVT.

This clone came up a few times. This chain uses TRBV9 with TRBJ2-7, with 12 positions matching TRBD1. CDR1 and CDR2 from the germline V gene are SGDLS and YYNGEE. V shed 6 bases and J 6 bases; nucleotides not matched to a gene: 7. CDR3 length: 14 residues. The CDR3 bases are TGTGCCAGCAATAAGGGACAGGGGGCGGGCGAGCAGTACTTC. It yields the protein CASNKGQGAGEQYF.

The chain is built from TRBV9 and TRBJ2-1; no clear D gene. This CDR3 spans 14 amino acids. CDR1 and CDR2 (germline): SGDLS, YYNGEE. Trimming removed 0 bases at V and 7 bases at J, with 11 bases between. The CDR3 region is CASSVEAAWNEQFF. The CDR3 DNA is TGTGCCAGCAGCGTAGAGGCGGCCTGGAATGAGCAGTTCTTC.

V is TRBV11-1 and J is TRBJ1-1; the D gene is possibly TRBD1 (6 bases). The CDR3 is made up of 13 amino acids. CDR1 is SGHAT and CDR2 is FQDESV in the germline V gene (reference sequence). V was shortened by 5 bases and J by 6 bases, with 13 bases between the two germline ends. The CDR3 DNA follows: TGTGCCAGCAGCCACAGGGTTTCTCCTGAAGCTTTCTTT. It is translated as CASSHRVSPEAFF.

The J gene is TRBJ2-5, the V gene TRBV7-9; 8 bases map to TRBD1. Germline CDR1 reads SEHNR; CDR2 reads FQNEAQ (reference sequence). The CDR3 runs 14 residues. The ends lost 0 bases at V and 4 bases at J; junction bases unmatched: 1. The CDR3 DNA reads TGTGCCAGCAGCTTAGCGCAGGGGGCAGAGACCCAGTACTTC. Its translation is CASSLAQGAETQYF.